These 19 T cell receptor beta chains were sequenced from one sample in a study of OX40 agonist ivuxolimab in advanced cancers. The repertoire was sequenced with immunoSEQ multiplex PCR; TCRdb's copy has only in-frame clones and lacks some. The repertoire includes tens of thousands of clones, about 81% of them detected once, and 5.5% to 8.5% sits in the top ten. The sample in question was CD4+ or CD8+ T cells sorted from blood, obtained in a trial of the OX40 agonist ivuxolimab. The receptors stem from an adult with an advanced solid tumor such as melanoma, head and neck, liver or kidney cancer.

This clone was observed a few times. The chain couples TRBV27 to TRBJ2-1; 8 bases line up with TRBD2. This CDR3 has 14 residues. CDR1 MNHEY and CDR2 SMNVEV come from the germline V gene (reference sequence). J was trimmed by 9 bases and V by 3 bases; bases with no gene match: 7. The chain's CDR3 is CASSFLLSGGEQFF. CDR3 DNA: TGTGCCAGCAGTTTTCTATTGAGCGGGGGTGAGCAGTTCTTC.

The CDR3: CASSLSLRPSNEQFF. The CDR3 DNA reads as TGTGCCAGCAGTTTGAGTCTACGCCCAAGTAATGAGCAGTTCTTC. The chain employs TRBV28 and TRBJ2-1, with D uncertain. V lost 3 bases to trimming and J lost 7 bases, with 16 bases between them. CDR1 MDHEN and CDR2 SYDVKM come from the germline V gene. The CDR3 extends over 15 amino acids. Drawing the rest from reference TRBV28 and TRBJ2-1, the complete variable domain is DVKVTQSSRYLVKRTGEKVFLECVQDMDHENMFWYRQDPGLGLRLIYFSYDVKMKEKGDIPEGYSVSREKKERFSLILESASTNQTSMYLCASSLSLRPSNEQFFGPGTRLTVL.

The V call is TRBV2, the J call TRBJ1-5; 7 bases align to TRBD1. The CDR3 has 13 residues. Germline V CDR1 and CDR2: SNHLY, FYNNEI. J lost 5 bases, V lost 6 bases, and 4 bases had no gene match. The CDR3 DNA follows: TGTGCCAGCAGCGTAACAGGGGATCAGCCCCAGCATTTT. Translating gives CASSVTGDQPQHF.

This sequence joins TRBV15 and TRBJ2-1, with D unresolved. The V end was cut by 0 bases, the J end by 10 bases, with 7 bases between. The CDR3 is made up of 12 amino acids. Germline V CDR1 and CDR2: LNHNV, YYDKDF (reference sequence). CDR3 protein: CATSREEPEQFF. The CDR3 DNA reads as TGTGCCACCAGCAGAGAAGAGCCAGAGCAGTTCTTC.

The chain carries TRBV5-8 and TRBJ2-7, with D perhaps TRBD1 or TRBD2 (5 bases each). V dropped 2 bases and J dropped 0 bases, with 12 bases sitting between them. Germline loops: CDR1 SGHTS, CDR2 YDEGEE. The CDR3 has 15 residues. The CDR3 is CASSLKGSRSYEQYF. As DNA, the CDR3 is TGTGCCAGCAGCTTAAAGGGGAGCCGCTCCTACGAGCAGTACTTC. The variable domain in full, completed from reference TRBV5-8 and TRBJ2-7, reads EAGVTQSPTHLIKTRGQQATLRCSPISGHTSVYWYQQALGLGLQFLLWYDEGEERNRGNFPPRFSGRQFPNYSSELNVNALELEDSALYLCASSLKGSRSYEQYFGPGTRLTVT.

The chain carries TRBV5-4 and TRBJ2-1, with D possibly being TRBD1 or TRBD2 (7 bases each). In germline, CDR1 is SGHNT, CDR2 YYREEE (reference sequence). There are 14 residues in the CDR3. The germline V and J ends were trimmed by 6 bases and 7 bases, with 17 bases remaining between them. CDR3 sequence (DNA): TGTGCCAGCACCCAGGGGGGGGAATGGAATGAGCAGTTCTTC. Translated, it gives CASTQGGEWNEQFF.

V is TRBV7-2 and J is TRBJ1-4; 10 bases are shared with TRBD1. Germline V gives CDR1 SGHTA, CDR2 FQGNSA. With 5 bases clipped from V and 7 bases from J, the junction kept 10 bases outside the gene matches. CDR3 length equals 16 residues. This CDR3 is CASSPLGDRGGEKLFF. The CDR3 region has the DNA TGTGCCAGCAGCCCCCTCGGGGACAGGGGCGGTGAAAAACTGTTTTTT. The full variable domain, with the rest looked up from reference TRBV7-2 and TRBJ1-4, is GAGVSQSPSNKVTEKGKDVELRCDPISGHTALYWYRQSLGQGLEFLIYFQGNSAPDKSGLPSDRFSAERTGGSVSTLTIQRTQQEDSAVYLCASSPLGDRGGEKLFFGSGTQLSVL.

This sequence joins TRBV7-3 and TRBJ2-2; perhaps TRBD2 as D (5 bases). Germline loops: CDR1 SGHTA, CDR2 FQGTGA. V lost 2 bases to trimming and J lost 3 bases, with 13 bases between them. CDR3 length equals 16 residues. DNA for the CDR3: TGTGCCAGCAGCTTAGGGCCGGGAAGGGACACCGGGGAGCTGTTTTTT. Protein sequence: CASSLGPGRDTGELFF.

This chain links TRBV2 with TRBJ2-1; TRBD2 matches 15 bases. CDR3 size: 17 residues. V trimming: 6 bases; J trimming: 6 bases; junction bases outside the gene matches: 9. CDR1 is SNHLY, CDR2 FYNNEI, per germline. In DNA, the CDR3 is TGTGCCAGCAGCTATACCGGACTAGCGGGGGGGAGCAATGAGCAGTTCTTC. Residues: CASSYTGLAGGSNEQFF. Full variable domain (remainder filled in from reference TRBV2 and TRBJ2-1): EPEVTQTPSHQVTQMGQEVILRCVPISNHLYFYWYRQILGQKVEFLVSFYNNEISEKSEIFDDQFSVERPDGSNFTLKIRSTKLEDSAMYFCASSYTGLAGGSNEQFFGPGTRLTVL.

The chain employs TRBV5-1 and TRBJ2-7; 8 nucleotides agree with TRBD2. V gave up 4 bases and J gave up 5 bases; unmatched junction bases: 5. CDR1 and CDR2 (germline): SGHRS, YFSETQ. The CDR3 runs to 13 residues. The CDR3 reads CASSPGLGDEQYF. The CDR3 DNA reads TGCGCCAGCAGCCCGGGACTAGGGGACGAGCAGTACTTC.

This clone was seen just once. CDR3 DNA: TGCAGCGTTGACGTGGGGGATGGCTACACCTTC. This encodes CSVDVGDGYTF. J is TRBJ1-2 and V is TRBV29-1; tentative D call: TRBD1 (5 bases). The CDR3 is 11 amino acids. With 3 bases removed from V and 6 bases from J, the gap between germline ends came to 8 bases. The germline V gene encodes CDR1 SQVTM and CDR2 ANQGSEA.

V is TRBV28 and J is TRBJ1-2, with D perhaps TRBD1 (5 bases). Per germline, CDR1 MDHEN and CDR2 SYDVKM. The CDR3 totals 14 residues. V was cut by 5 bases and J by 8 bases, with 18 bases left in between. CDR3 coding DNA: TGTGCCAGCAGTCCAGCTGAGGGGCCCCTGGGCTACACCTTC. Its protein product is CASSPAEGPLGYTF.

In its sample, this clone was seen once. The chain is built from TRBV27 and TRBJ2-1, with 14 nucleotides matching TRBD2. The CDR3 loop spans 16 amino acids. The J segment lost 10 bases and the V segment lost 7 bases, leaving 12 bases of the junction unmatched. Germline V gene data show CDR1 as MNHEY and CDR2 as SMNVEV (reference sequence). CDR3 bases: TGTGCCAGCATCAAAACCGGGACTAGCGGGAGCGGGGAGCAGTTCTTC. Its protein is CASIKTGTSGSGEQFF.

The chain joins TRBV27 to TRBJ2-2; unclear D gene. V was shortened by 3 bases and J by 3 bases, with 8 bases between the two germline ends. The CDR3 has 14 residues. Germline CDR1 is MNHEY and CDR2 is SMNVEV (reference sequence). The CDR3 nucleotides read TGTGCCAGCAGTTTGGACCAAGACACCGGGGAGCTGTTTTTT. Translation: CASSLDQDTGELFF.

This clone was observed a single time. CDR3 DNA: TGTGCCAGCAGTTACCGGGCTAGCACAGATACGCAGTATTTT. This gives the protein CASSYRASTDTQYF. The chain carries TRBV6-6 and TRBJ2-3; D call uncertain. CDR3 size: 14 residues. V lost 2 bases to trimming and J lost 0 bases, with 6 bases between them. Germline assignment: CDR1 MNHNY and CDR2 SVGAGI (reference sequence).

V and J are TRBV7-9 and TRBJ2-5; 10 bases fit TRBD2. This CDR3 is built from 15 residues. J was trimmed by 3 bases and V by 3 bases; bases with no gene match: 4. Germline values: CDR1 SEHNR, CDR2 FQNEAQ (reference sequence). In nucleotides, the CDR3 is TGTGCCAGCAGCTTTGGACTAGCGGTAGAAGAGACCCAGTACTTC. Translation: CASSFGLAVEETQYF.

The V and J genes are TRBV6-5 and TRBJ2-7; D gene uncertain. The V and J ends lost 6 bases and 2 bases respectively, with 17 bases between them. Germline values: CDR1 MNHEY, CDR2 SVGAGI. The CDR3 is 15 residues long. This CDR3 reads CASSSPLLTAYEQYF. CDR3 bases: TGTGCCAGCAGCTCCCCCCTTTTGACGGCCTACGAGCAGTACTTC.

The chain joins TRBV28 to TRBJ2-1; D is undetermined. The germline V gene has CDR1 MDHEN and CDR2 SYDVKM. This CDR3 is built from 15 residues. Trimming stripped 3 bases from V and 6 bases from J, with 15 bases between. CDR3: CASSFPLGMINEQFF. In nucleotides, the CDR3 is TGTGCCAGCAGTTTTCCGCTAGGTATGATCAATGAGCAGTTCTTC.

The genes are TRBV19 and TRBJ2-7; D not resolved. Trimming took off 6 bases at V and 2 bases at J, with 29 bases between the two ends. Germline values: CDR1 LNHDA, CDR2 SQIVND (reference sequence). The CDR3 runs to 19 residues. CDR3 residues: CASSSADRIKVPRPYEQYF. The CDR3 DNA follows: TGTGCCAGTAGCTCCGCCGATAGGATAAAAGTGCCTAGGCCCTACGAGCAGTACTTC.